In this sample, the clone carrying this T cell receptor beta chain turned up a few times. The sample's time point: patch test 1, 2 weeks after DPC sensitization. Treatment specified: therapeutic diphenylcyclopropenone sensitization with weekly scalp DPC. Non-pregnant alopecia patients aged 18 to 70, suitable for DPC therapy. Germline V gives CDR1 LGHDT, CDR2 YNNKEL (reference sequence). The length of the CDR3 is 16 residues. V gave up 4 bases and J gave up 9 bases; unmatched junction bases: 8. The data stem from a study of human T cells and chemical hapten exposure. Study-wide context: Variability of per-sample TCR yields stemmed mainly from small differences in pooled library volume.

TCRdb itself ran the RACE reads through MiXCR, one entry per CDR3 protein. Of tens of thousands of distinct CDR3 sequences in the sample, roughly a tenth are singletons; the top ten hold approximately 2.2%. Source: whole blood, taken in connection with sensitization to the hapten diphenylcyclopropenone (DPC). The TCR was taken from a man aged 35 to 55 with alopecia areata. Some clones in this sample may be carry-over from other donors' samples. V is TRBV3-1 and J is TRBJ2-1; 14 nucleotides align to TRBD2. The CDR3 region is CASSPGLAGGWGEQFF. CDR3 sequence (DNA): TGTGCCAGCAGCCCCGGACTAGCGGGAGGTTGGGGTGAGCAGTTCTTC.